The 10 T cell receptor beta chains given below trace back to one sample, sequenced in a study of T cells in Graves' hyperthyroidism and ophthalmopathy. What was amplified from RNA transcripts were TCR beta CDR3 regions. With the HTBI primer set, the TCR CDR3 went through a first round of RT-PCR. TCRdb called the multiplex PCR reads again in MiXCR, with one record for every CDR3 protein. The sample holds some 490,000 distinct CDR3 sequences, more than 15% seen once. Sequenced: blood. Source of these receptors: a woman aged 25-40 years with Graves' ophthalmopathy.

This clonotype occurred many times. The chain recombines TRBV20-1 with TRBJ2-7; D possibly matches TRBD1 or TRBD2 (5 bases each). There are 16 residues in the CDR3. V lost 6 bases and J 4 bases, leaving 25 bases between the germline ends. Per the germline V gene, CDR1 is DFQATT and CDR2 is SNEGSKA (reference sequence). CDR3 bases: TGCAGTGCCCTCCCCCGAAAAATACTTGGGGGTTACGAGCAGTACTTC. Translated: CSALPRKILGGYEQYF.

Only a few counts were recorded for this clonotype. This chain uses TRBV6-1 with TRBJ2-7, with 9 bases identical to TRBD2. J was trimmed by 4 bases and V by 6 bases; bases with no gene match: 4. This CDR3 spans 13 amino acids. Per germline, CDR1 MNHNS and CDR2 SASEGT. CDR3 DNA sequence: TGTGCCAGCAGGAGACTAGCGGTTTACGAGCAGTACTTC. Translating it yields CASRRLAVYEQYF.

The table lists this clonotype with a count of one. The rearrangement joins TRBV20-1 to TRBJ2-7, with TRBD2 matching 12 bases. Per germline, CDR1 DFQATT and CDR2 SNEGSKA (reference sequence). Trimming removed 5 bases from V and 7 bases from J; junction bases left unmatched: 12. This CDR3 region has 15 residues. CDR3 in amino acids: CSALTSGRSVSEQYF. The CDR3, as DNA: TGCAGTGCTCTGACTAGCGGGAGATCTGTTAGTGAGCAGTACTTC.

This clonotype was recorded a few times. V gene TRBV28 combines with J gene TRBJ2-2; D uncertain. Trimming shortened V by 2 bases and J by 4 bases, and 11 bases separated the two germline ends. Germline CDR1 MDHEN, CDR2 SYDVKM. This CDR3 is built from 15 residues. CDR3 in DNA: TGTGCCAGCAGTTTACTCGGCTTCTCCACCGGGGAGCTGTTTTTT. Protein product: CASSLLGFSTGELFF.

This clonotype was detected only a few times. Because the CDR3 is missing its conserved closing phenylalanine or tryptophan, this is likely a read error. CDR3 bases: TGTGCCAGCAGTGAAGCGCACGAGGGGTCGTATTATGGCTACACCCTC. Translating it yields CASSEAHEGSYYGYTL. This rearrangement joins TRBV6-1 to TRBJ1-2, with D possibly being TRBD1 (5 bases). The CDR3 loop spans 16 amino acids. The germline gives CDR1 MNHNS, CDR2 SASEGT. The V end was cut by 0 bases, the J end by 5 bases, with 16 bases between.

There are a few counts of this clonotype. V gene TRBV19 combines with J gene TRBJ2-1; 11 bases match TRBD2. Trimming cost V 5 bases and J 5 bases; bases outside gene matches: 8. Germline CDR1 LNHDA, CDR2 SQIVND (reference sequence). The CDR3 loop spans 16 amino acids. The CDR3 region is CASSLVAGGPHNEQFF. The CDR3 DNA follows: TGTGCCAGTAGTCTGGTAGCGGGAGGGCCCCACAATGAGCAGTTCTTC.

This clonotype appeared many times. V is TRBV5-6 and J is TRBJ1-5, with TRBD1 matching 9 bases. The CDR3 contains 15 residues. The germline V gene has CDR1 SGHDT and CDR2 YYEEEE. Trimming at V came to 4 bases and at J to 6 bases, leaving 8 bases not matched to a gene. In DNA, the CDR3 is TGTGCCAGCAGCGTACAGGGGGCGGTAAGTCAGCCCCAGCATTTT. Translated: CASSVQGAVSQPQHF.

This clonotype was counted at least ten times. The rearrangement uses TRBV28 and TRBJ1-1; D is ambiguous. Trimming stripped 3 bases from V and 4 bases from J, with 9 bases between. The germline V gene has CDR1 MDHEN and CDR2 SYDVKM. The CDR3 runs 13 residues. This CDR3 reads CASSLQLITEAFF. CDR3 in DNA: TGTGCCAGCAGTTTGCAGCTTATCACTGAAGCTTTCTTT. The full variable domain, with the rest looked up from reference TRBV28 and TRBJ1-1, is DVKVTQSSRYLVKRTGEKVFLECVQDMDHENMFWYRQDPGLGLRLIYFSYDVKMKEKGDIPEGYSVSREKKERFSLILESASTNQTSMYLCASSLQLITEAFFGQGTRLTVV.

V is TRBV20-1 and J is TRBJ1-6, with D perhaps matching TRBD1 (5 bases). Trimming pared 1 base from V and 8 bases from J, leaving 12 bases between. The CDR3 totals 14 residues. Germline CDR1 is DFQATT and CDR2 is SNEGSKA (reference sequence). The CDR3 loop reads CSARGGGRDSPLHF. CDR3 DNA: TGCAGTGCTAGAGGGGGCGGGAGGGATTCACCCCTCCACTTT.

With regard to this clonotype: This sequence is one base from a far larger clone and is likely a read error. V is TRBV27 and J is TRBJ2-3; D gene uncertain. The germline V gene has CDR1 MNHEY and CDR2 SMNVEV (reference sequence). V was trimmed by 7 bases and J by 0 bases, leaving 5 bases between them. The CDR3 is 12 residues long. The DNA for the CDR3 is TGTGCCAGCACCTCTAGCACAGATACGCAGTATTTT. Encoded protein: CASTSSTDTQYF.